Here is one TCR beta chain with its context. The antigen remains undetermined. TCRdb re-called the reads with MiXCR, one entry per CDR3 protein. The data contain hundreds of thousands of distinct CDR3 sequences, 25% to 30% of them singletons. This entry comes from a study of T cell repertoires in cytomegalovirus infection. Study-level background: The public TCR beta signatures pointed to both CMV infection and matching HLA type. Broader study findings: What dominated the ex vivo response were HLA-C-restricted CMV-specific TCR beta clonotypes.

Looked up from germline, CDR1 is SEHNR and CDR2 is FQNEAQ (reference sequence). V dropped 8 bases and J dropped 4 bases, with 8 bases sitting between them. The length of the CDR3 is 11 residues. The starting material was cultured PBMCs, obtained from culture after CMV antigen stimulation. This chain uses TRBV7-9 with TRBJ1-2; D gene uncertain. The origin of this receptor is a human donor in good health (CMV status not recorded). Some clones in this sample may be carry-over from other donors' samples. The CDR3 sequence: CASEALYGYTF. DNA for the CDR3: TGTGCCAGCGAGGCGCTCTATGGCTACACCTTC.